The rows below give T cell receptor beta chains drawn from one sample of a study of blood T cell repertoires in COVID-19. The assay was immunoSEQ multiplex PCR, and TCRdb's table has in-frame clones only and misses some. The sample includes 300,000 to 400,000 clones, 85% to 90% of them seen just once. Sequencing input: peripheral blood. The receptors come from a woman in her forties or fifties with active or convalescent COVID-19. Each CDR3 is given with its conserved first and last residue. A D gene is named only where the DNA matches it firmly. Clone size is given for some rows only: seen once, a few or many times, or a class if the clone is expanded.

CDR3 DNA	CDR3 protein	D gene	V gene	clone size	J gene
TGTGCCAGCAGTCCGAGGGGAGCGGGAGGTCGAACAGATACGCAGTATTTT	CASSPRGAGGRTDTQYF	TRBD2	TRBV6-2/TRBV6-3	-	TRBJ2-3
TGTGCCAGCTCACCGCAGGGACAGAACACTGAAGCTTTCTTT	CASSPQGQNTEAFF	-	TRBV18	-	TRBJ1-1
TGTGCCACCGGGGGGACTAGCGGGAGGGGCACAGATACGCAGTATTTT	CATGGTSGRGTDTQYF	TRBD2	TRBV24-1	-	TRBJ2-3
TGTGCCAGCAGCTTAGTTGGGGGCAGGTGGGGGTACGAGCAGTACTTC	CASSLVGGRWGYEQYF	-	TRBV11-2	-	TRBJ2-7
TGTGCCAGCAGTCGGGGACAGGGGGCCTACGAGCAGTACTTC	CASSRGQGAYEQYF	TRBD1	TRBV27	-	TRBJ2-7
TGCAGTGCTAGAGTTGTAGAACTGTTTTTT	CSARVVELFF	-	TRBV20-1	-	TRBJ1-4
TGTGCCAGCAGCCCTCAGTGGACTAGCGGGAGCACAGATACGCAGTATTTT	CASSPQWTSGSTDTQYF	TRBD2	TRBV7-8	-	TRBJ2-3
TGTGCCTGGGAGGGGACAGGGGGCATCGAGCAGTACTTC	CAWEGTGGIEQYF	TRBD1	TRBV30	once	TRBJ2-7
TGTGCCAGCAGCCTCTCCGGGTTCTCCTACGAGCAGTACTTC	CASSLSGFSYEQYF	-	TRBV28	-	TRBJ2-7
TGTGCCAGCTCTAAGACAGCCCTAGATGGAAACACCATATATTTT	CASSKTALDGNTIYF	-	TRBV18	-	TRBJ1-3
TGTGCCAGCAGAGGAGGGACAGCATTCTACGAGCAGTACTTC	CASRGGTAFYEQYF	-	TRBV27	-	TRBJ2-7
TGTGCCAGCAGCCTTAAACTAGCGGGCAACAATGAGCAGTTCTTC	CASSLKLAGNNEQFF	TRBD2	TRBV2	-	TRBJ2-1
TGTGCCAGCAGTCCGGGACTAGCGGGTCGAGGTACGCAGTATTTT	CASSPGLAGRGTQYF	TRBD2	TRBV2	-	TRBJ2-3
TGTGCCAGCAGGGGCTCAGGTGAAGCTTTCTTT	CASRGSGEAFF	-	TRBV3-1/TRBV3-2	-	TRBJ1-1
TGTGCCAGCAGCTTAGTGTCCAGGGACAACGAGCAGTACTTC	CASSLVSRDNEQYF	-	TRBV11-3	-	TRBJ2-7
TGTGCCAGCGACAACCCTAGCACAGATACGCAGTATTTT	CASDNPSTDTQYF	-	TRBV12-3/TRBV12-4	-	TRBJ2-3
TGTGCCAGCAGCTTTTCCCCTAACTTTCAGGGGGCCTACGAGCAGTACTTC	CASSFSPNFQGAYEQYF	TRBD1	TRBV11-2	-	TRBJ2-7
TGTGCCAGCAGTTACCAGGGGAACACTGAAGCTTTCTTT	CASSYQGNTEAFF	-	TRBV6-2/TRBV6-3	-	TRBJ1-1